This TCR beta chain was recorded in a study of cytomegalovirus exposure and HLA in healthy donors. Using immunoSEQ multiplex PCR, the repertoire was profiled, and TCRdb retains in-frame clones only, with some absent. The table lists 130,000 to 150,000 clones, roughly 87% of them singletons, with about 10% in the top ten. With 11 bases clipped from V and 6 bases from J, the junction kept 12 bases outside the gene matches. The V gene's germline CDR1 is MDHEN and CDR2 SYDVKM. The CDR3 has 14 amino acids. The sequence was obtained from a woman between 18 and 30 years old in good health and CMV-seropositive. This chain uses TRBV28 with TRBJ2-2; 7 nucleotides agree with TRBD1. Specimen: PBMCs. Here the CDR3 reads CASTEGGRAGELFF. The CDR3 DNA follows: TGTGCCTCCACTGAAGGGGGCCGAGCCGGGGAGCTGTTTTTT.